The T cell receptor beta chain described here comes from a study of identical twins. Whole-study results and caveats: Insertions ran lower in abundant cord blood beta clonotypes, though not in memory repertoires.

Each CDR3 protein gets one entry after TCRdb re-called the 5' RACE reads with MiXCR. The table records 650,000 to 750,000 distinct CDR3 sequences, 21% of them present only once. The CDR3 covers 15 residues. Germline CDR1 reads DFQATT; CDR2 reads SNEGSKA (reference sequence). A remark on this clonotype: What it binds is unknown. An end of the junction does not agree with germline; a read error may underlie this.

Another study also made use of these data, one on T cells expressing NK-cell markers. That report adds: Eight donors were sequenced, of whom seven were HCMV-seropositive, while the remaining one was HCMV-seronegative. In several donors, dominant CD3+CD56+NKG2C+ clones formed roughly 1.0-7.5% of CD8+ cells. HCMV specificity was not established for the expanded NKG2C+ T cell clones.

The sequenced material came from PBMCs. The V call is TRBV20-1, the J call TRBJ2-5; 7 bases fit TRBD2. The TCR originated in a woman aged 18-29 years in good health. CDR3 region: CSARDFSGSGETLYF. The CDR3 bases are TGCAGTGCTAGAGACTTTTCCGGGAGCGGGGAGACCCTGTACTTC.